This T cell receptor beta chain was documented in a study of T cell repertoires in cytomegalovirus infection. TCRdb fed the reads into MiXCR, producing one record per CDR3 protein. This sample has roughly 720,000 distinct CDR3 sequences, with 35% found just once. Germline CDR1 reads MNHEY; CDR2 reads SVGAGI. The CDR3 has 15 amino acids, counting both end residues. As regards this clonotype: A read error is likely, as this CDR3 ends without the conserved phenylalanine or tryptophan. The DNA is omitted, as the CDR3 cannot be located on it reliably, and the CDR3 follows TCRdb's listing.

The sequencing sample was made of PBMCs. The sequence was collected from a human donor in good health (CMV status not recorded). Some clones in this sample may be carry-over from other donors' samples. The rearrangement links TRBV6-5 to TRBJ2-1. CDR3 region: CASSPTGSSYNEQLL.